This T cell receptor (beta chain) was observed in a study of T cells in Graves' hyperthyroidism and ophthalmopathy. The ends lost 5 bases at V and 4 bases at J; junction bases unmatched: 7. The CDR3 runs to 15 residues. TCR beta CDR3 region amplification was performed from RNA transcripts. An initial round of RT-PCR targeting the TCR CDR3 relied on the HTBI primer set. TCRdb processed the multiplex PCR reads anew with MiXCR; each CDR3 protein has one entry. The sample holds 300,000 to 400,000 distinct CDR3 sequences, around 14% seen once. This clonotype occurred a few times. Researchers defined stable Graves' hyperthyroidism as no ophthalmopathy progression within 18 months. In patients aged 18 to 65, hyperthyroidism was newly diagnosed, with duration under 2 months. PBMCs were collected from an approximately 9.2 ml volume of fresh peripheral blood.

V is TRBV12-3 or TRBV12-4 and J is TRBJ1-2, with 10 bases fitting TRBD1. Input material: blood. The clonotype was recovered from a woman in her fifties or sixties with Graves' hyperthyroidism. The CDR3 loop reads CASSTTGGYGYGYTF. DNA of the CDR3: TGTGCCAGCAGTACGACAGGGGGCTACGGCTATGGCTACACCTTC.